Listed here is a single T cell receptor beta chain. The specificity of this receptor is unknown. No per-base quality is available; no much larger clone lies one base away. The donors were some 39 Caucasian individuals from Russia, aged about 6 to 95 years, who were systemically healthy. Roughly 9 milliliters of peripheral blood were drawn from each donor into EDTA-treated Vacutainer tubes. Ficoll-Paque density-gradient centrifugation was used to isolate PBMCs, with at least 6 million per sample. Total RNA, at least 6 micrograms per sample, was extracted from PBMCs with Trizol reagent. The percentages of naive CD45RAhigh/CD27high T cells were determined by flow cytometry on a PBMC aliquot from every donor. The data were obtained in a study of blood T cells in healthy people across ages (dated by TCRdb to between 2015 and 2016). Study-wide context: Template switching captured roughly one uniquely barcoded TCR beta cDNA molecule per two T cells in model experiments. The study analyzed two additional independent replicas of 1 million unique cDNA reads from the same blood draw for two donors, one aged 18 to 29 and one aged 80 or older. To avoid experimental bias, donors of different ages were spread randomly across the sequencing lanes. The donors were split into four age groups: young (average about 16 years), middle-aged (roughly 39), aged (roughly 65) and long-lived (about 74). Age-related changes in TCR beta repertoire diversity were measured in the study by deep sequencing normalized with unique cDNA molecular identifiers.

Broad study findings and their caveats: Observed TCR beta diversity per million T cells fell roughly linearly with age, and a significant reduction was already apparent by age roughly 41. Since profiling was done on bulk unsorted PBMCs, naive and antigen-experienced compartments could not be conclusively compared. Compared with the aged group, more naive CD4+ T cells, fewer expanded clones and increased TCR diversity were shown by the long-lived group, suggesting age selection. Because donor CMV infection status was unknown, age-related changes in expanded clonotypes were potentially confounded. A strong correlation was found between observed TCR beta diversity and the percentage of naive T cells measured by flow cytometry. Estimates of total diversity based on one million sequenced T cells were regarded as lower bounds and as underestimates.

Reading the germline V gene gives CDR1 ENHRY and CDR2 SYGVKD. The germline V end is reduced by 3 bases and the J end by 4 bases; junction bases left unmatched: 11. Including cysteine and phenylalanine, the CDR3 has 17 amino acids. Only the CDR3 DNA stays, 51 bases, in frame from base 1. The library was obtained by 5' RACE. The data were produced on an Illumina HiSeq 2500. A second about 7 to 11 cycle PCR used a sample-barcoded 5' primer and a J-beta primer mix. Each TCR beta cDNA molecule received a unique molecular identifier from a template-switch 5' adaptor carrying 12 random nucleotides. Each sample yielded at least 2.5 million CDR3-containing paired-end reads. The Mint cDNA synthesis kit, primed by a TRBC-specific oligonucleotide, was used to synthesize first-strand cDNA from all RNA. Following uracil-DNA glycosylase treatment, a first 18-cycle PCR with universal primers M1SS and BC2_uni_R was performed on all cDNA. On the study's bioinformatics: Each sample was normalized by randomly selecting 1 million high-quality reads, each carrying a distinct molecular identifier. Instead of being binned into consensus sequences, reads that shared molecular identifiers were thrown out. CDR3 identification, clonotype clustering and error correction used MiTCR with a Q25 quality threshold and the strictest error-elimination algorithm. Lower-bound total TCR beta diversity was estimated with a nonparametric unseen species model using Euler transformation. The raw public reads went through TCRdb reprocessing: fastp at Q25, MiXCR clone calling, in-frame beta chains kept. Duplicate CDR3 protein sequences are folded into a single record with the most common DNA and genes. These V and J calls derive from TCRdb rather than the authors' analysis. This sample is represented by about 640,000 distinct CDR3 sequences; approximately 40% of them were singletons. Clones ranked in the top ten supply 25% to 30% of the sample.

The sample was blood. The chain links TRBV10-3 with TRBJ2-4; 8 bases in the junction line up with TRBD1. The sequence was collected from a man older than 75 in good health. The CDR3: CAISDTGTGGGKNIQYF. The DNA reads TGTGCCATCAGTGACACCGGGACAGGAGGGGGAAAAAACATTCAGTACTTC.